What follows describes a single T cell receptor (beta chain). The CDR3 runs to 11 residues. Between the trimmed V and J ends, which lost 10 bases and 3 bases, there was a span of 7 bases. Germline assignment: CDR1 MDHEN and CDR2 SYDVKM. The data stem from a study of shared clonotypes between healthy human individuals. Donors were healthy HIV-negative adults without recently reported acute infections or vaccinations. Genomic DNA of each subset was evenly split across several immunoSEQ plates. The protocol was immunoSEQ multiplex PCR, while the TCRdb copy is restricted to in-frame clones and leaves out a portion. This table holds some 380,000 clones, roughly 96% found once.

V usage is TRBV28 and J usage is TRBJ1-3, with a possible D match to TRBD1 (5 bases). This clonotype was sampled from a man between 25 and 39 years old in good health. Specimen: memory CD8+ T cells sorted from blood. Specified subset: CD45RO+ cells pooled with CCR7-negative TemRA cells. Here the CDR3 DNA reads TGTGCCAAGGGACTTGGAAACACCATATATTTT. Protein product: CAKGLGNTIYF.